This T cell receptor (beta chain) originates from a study of cytomegalovirus exposure and HLA in healthy donors. Donors likely had unrecorded immune exposures despite being nominally healthy when sampled. PCR employed 60 Vbeta and 13 Jbeta primers. Profiling relied on immunoSEQ multiplex PCR, and the TCRdb table lists in-frame clones only, not all of them. Its clone listing holds around 100,000 clones. The ends lost 5 bases at V and 1 base at J; junction bases unmatched: 10. CDR3 length: 17 amino acids. Germline V lookup: CDR1 SEHNR, CDR2 FQNEAQ (reference sequence). This rearrangement joins TRBV7-9 to TRBJ2-5; 10 nucleotides line up with TRBD1. The sequence came from a man in his forties in good health and CMV-seronegative. The sequencing input was PBMCs. CDR3 nucleotides: TGTGCCAGCAGCCTGGACAGGGGGGTTTTGATCCAAGAGACCCAGTACTTC. Amino acids: CASSLDRGVLIQETQYF.